These 24 T cell receptor beta chains were all obtained from the same sample, sequenced in a study of blood T cell repertoires in COVID-19. Profiled with immunoSEQ multiplex PCR; TCRdb holds only in-frame clones, not every one. The sample contains approximately 190,000 clones, about 80% of which appear only once. Specimen: peripheral blood. These receptors came from a human donor with acute or convalescent COVID-19. The donor label of this sample is uncertain.

The chain couples TRBV5-6 to TRBJ2-2; TRBD2 might be the D (6 bases). Trimming removed 3 bases from V and 4 bases from J, with 16 bases in between. This CDR3 spans 16 amino acids. Germline V gene lookup returns CDR1 SGHDT and CDR2 YYEEEE. The CDR3 nucleotides are TGTGCCAGCAGCTGGAGGGGCGACAGAAGCACCGGGGAGCTGTTTTTT. It codes for CASSWRGDRSTGELFF.

This chain links TRBV7-7 with TRBJ2-5; the D gene is possibly TRBD1 (6 bases). Germline V gene data show CDR1 as SSHAT and CDR2 as FNYEAQ (reference sequence). There are 14 residues in the CDR3. V was clipped by 3 bases and J by 0 bases, with 8 bases between them. The CDR3 sequence is CASSFNRDQETQYF. The DNA of the CDR3 is TGTGCCAGCAGCTTTAACAGGGACCAAGAGACCCAGTACTTC.

The J gene is TRBJ2-1, the V gene TRBV7-3; possibly TRBD1 for D (5 bases). Germline V gene sequence: CDR1 SGHTA, CDR2 FQGTGA. CDR3 length: 14 amino acids. Trimming left V 5 bases short and J 3 bases short, with 11 bases between. The CDR3 DNA is TGTGCCAGCAGCCCGACAGCCTACTACAATGAGCAGTTCTTC. Amino acid sequence: CASSPTAYYNEQFF.

The chain links TRBV24-1 to TRBJ1-5, with a possible D match to TRBD1 (5 bases). Deletions cut 3 bases from V and 3 bases from J, with 23 bases between. Germline V gene sequence: CDR1 KGHDR, CDR2 SFDVKD. CDR3 length equals 19 residues. The CDR3 sequence is CATSDRPTIDRNNNQPQHF. The CDR3 coding sequence is TGTGCCACCAGTGATCGACCTACTATAGACAGAAATAACAATCAGCCCCAGCATTTT.

V usage is TRBV18 and J usage is TRBJ1-4, with D unresolved. The CDR3 has 15 residues. The germline V gene has CDR1 KGHSH and CDR2 LQKENI. V lost 3 bases, J lost 10 bases, and 18 bases lay in between. CDR3 DNA: TGTGCCAGCTCACCCGAGGACGTTCGTGCGGGAAAACTGTTTTTT. This codes for CASSPEDVRAGKLFF.

Written as DNA, the CDR3 is TGTGCCAGCAGCTTGCTGCGTACAACCAACAGGGGGGTCCAACAAGAGACCCAGTACTTC. Protein: CASSLLRTTNRGVQQETQYF. The rearrangement uses TRBV5-8 and TRBJ2-5; 8 bases match TRBD1. J gave up 2 bases and V 1 base, and 19 bases lay outside the gene matches. The CDR3 totals 20 residues. Germline-derived CDR1 and CDR2 are SGHTS and YDEGEE.

This clone appeared once. The rearrangement joins TRBV6-5 to TRBJ2-7; unclear D gene. The CDR3 runs 15 residues. V lost 6 bases, J lost 5 bases, and 20 bases lay in between. CDR1 and CDR2 from the germline V gene are MNHEY and SVGAGI. The CDR3 sequence: CASSPRQVFSHEQYF. DNA of the CDR3: TGTGCCAGCAGCCCGCGTCAGGTTTTTTCCCACGAGCAGTACTTC.

The chain links TRBV6-5 to TRBJ1-2, with TRBD1 matching over 8 bases. This CDR3 has 14 amino acids. J was trimmed by 2 bases and V by 7 bases; bases with no gene match: 6. Germline V gives CDR1 MNHEY, CDR2 SVGAGI. The CDR3, as DNA: TGTGCCAGCACTTCAGGGGGCGCCAACTATGGCTACACCTTC. This encodes CASTSGGANYGYTF.

The chain couples TRBV11-2 to TRBJ1-3, with TRBD1 matching 9 bases. V lost 5 bases and J lost 9; bases outside the gene matches: 14. The CDR3 has 16 amino acids. CDR1 is SGHAT and CDR2 is FQNNGV in the germline V gene. The CDR3 here is CASSGRDRVLRGTIYF. Written as DNA, the CDR3 is TGTGCCAGCAGCGGCCGGGACAGGGTGCTGAGAGGCACCATATATTTT. The entire variable domain, with the rest obtained from reference TRBV11-2 and TRBJ1-3, is as follows: EAGVAQSPRYKIIEKRQSVAFWCNPISGHATLYWYQQILGQGPKLLIQFQNNGVVDDSQLPKDRFSAERLKGVDSTLKIQPAKLEDSAVYLCASSGRDRVLRGTIYFGEGSWLTVV.

Concerning this clone itself: The junction does not match germline at one end; this may be a read error. V gene TRBV5-6 combines with J gene TRBJ2-7; possible D gene TRBD2, 6 bases. This CDR3 comprises 14 residues. Germline V gene lookup returns CDR1 SGHDT and CDR2 YYEEEE. The CDR3 reads CASSYGNGGINLMF. The CDR3 coding sequence is TGTGCCAGCAGCTACGGGAATGGGGGGATAAACCTTATGTTC.

This clone was seen a few times. The gene calls are TRBV5-1 and TRBJ1-6; perhaps TRBD1 as D (5 bases). This CDR3 spans 15 amino acids. CDR1 SGHRS and CDR2 YFSETQ come from the germline V gene. With 0 bases removed from V and 10 bases from J, the gap between germline ends came to 14 bases. CDR3 region: CASSLEGLAGSPLHF. The CDR3 DNA reads as TGCGCCAGCAGCTTGGAGGGGTTAGCAGGATCACCCCTCCACTTT.

The rearrangement joins TRBV25-1 to TRBJ2-3; the match to TRBD2 covers 11 bases. The J segment lost 2 bases and the V segment lost 5 bases, leaving 6 bases of the junction unmatched. Germline CDR1 and CDR2: MGHDK and SYGVNS. This CDR3 region has 16 residues. CDR3 amino acids: CASSRLAGSNTDTQYF. Here the CDR3 DNA reads TGTGCCAGCAGTCGACTAGCGGGATCTAACACAGATACGCAGTATTTT.

This chain links TRBV7-9 with TRBJ2-7; 11 bases are a match to TRBD2. After removal of 6 bases from V and 6 bases from J, the junction contained 13 bases not matched to a gene. This CDR3 has 16 residues. In germline, CDR1 is SEHNR, CDR2 FQNEAQ (reference sequence). The CDR3 here is CASSPNFSGRAGEQYF. CDR3 in DNA: TGTGCCAGCAGTCCTAACTTTAGCGGGAGGGCTGGCGAGCAGTACTTC.

V and J are TRBV30 and TRBJ2-3; D call uncertain. V was clipped by 2 bases and J by 3 bases, with 3 bases between them. Per germline, CDR1 GTSNPN and CDR2 SVGIG (reference sequence). There are 11 residues in the CDR3. The CDR3 reads CAWSRTDTQYF. The CDR3 nucleotides read TGTGCCTGGAGTCGGACAGATACGCAGTATTTT.

Written as DNA, the CDR3 is TGTGCCAGCAGCGTAGATGAAGCGGGAAGGGAGACCCAGTACTTC. This codes for CASSVDEAGRETQYF. The chain uses TRBV9 and TRBJ2-5; 7 bases line up with TRBD2. V shed 0 bases, J shed 5 bases, and the junction held 7 bases outside the gene matches. The CDR3 has 15 amino acids. Germline V gene lookup returns CDR1 SGDLS and CDR2 YYNGEE.

This chain joins TRBV7-8 and TRBJ1-5; 7 bases fit TRBD1. The V and J ends lost 2 bases and 6 bases, in that order; junction bases with no gene match: 16. CDR1 and CDR2 (germline): SGHVS, FQNEAQ. The CDR3 extends over 18 amino acids. The CDR3 protein is CASSLRIQAGGWSQPQHF. The CDR3 DNA follows: TGTGCCAGCAGCTTACGTATCCAGGCAGGGGGTTGGAGTCAGCCCCAGCATTTT.

The J gene is TRBJ1-1, the V gene TRBV7-2; D unresolved. Germline V gene data show CDR1 as SGHTA and CDR2 as FQGNSA. Trimming removed 1 base at V and 0 bases at J, with 12 bases between. This CDR3 spans 16 amino acids. This chain's CDR3 is CASSLEMGSMNTEAFF. CDR3 DNA sequence: TGTGCCAGCAGCTTAGAAATGGGCAGCATGAACACTGAAGCTTTCTTT.

This clone was recorded many times. The V call is TRBV6-1, the J call TRBJ2-5; 11 positions match TRBD1. The junction had 8 bases not matched to a gene; V was cut back by 0 bases and J by 5 bases. Germline V gene data show CDR1 as MNHNS and CDR2 as SASEGT. The CDR3 spans 17 residues. CDR3 amino acids: CASSEASGQGARETQYF. CDR3 bases: TGTGCCAGCAGTGAAGCGTCCGGACAGGGGGCGAGGGAGACCCAGTACTTC.

Ten or more counts support this clone. This chain connects TRBV2 to TRBJ1-1; the D is unclear. Trimming removed 5 bases from V and 0 bases from J, with 22 bases in between. Germline V CDR1 and CDR2: SNHLY, FYNNEI. CDR3 length: 18 residues. The CDR3 region is CASSSPRAGRGMNTEAFF. As DNA, the CDR3 is TGTGCCAGCAGTTCTCCCCGGGCGGGTAGAGGGATGAACACTGAAGCTTTCTTT.

The chain is built from TRBV19 and TRBJ1-5; TRBD1 is a possible D gene (6 bases). V shed 1 base and J shed 9 bases, with 16 bases lying between them. CDR1 LNHDA and CDR2 SQIVND come from the germline V gene (reference sequence). The CDR3 consists of 15 residues. The CDR3 DNA reads as TGTGCCAGTAGTATAGGAGCGGGGGCCGGGACGCCCCAGCATTTT. This gives the protein CASSIGAGAGTPQHF. The full variable domain, its missing parts supplied by reference TRBV19 and TRBJ1-5, is DGGITQSPKYLFRKEGQNVTLSCEQNLNHDAMYWYRQDPGQGLRLIYYSQIVNDFQKGDIAEGYSVSREKKESFPLTVTSAQKNPTAFYLCASSIGAGAGTPQHFGDGTRLSIL.

The gene calls are TRBV6-1 and TRBJ2-1, with 11 bases fitting TRBD2. The trim removed 4 bases at V and 4 bases at J, leaving 6 bases unmatched. In germline, CDR1 is MNHNS, CDR2 SASEGT. CDR3 length equals 16 residues. The CDR3 loop is CASSGTGTSGYNEQFF. The CDR3 nucleotides read TGTGCCAGCAGTGGAACCGGGACTAGCGGTTACAATGAGCAGTTCTTC.

The CDR3 reads CASSRSGAVSNQPQHF. DNA of the CDR3: TGTGCCAGTAGTAGGTCAGGGGCGGTGAGCAATCAGCCCCAGCATTTT. V and J are TRBV19 and TRBJ1-5, with D maybe TRBD1 (6 bases). In germline, CDR1 is LNHDA, CDR2 SQIVND (reference sequence). The CDR3 contains 16 residues. Trimming took off 4 bases at V and 1 base at J, with 14 bases between the two ends.

The chain recombines TRBV20-1 with TRBJ2-1, with 8 positions matching TRBD2. The CDR3 extends over 16 amino acids. CDR1 is DFQATT, CDR2 SNEGSKA, per germline (reference sequence). V shed 3 bases, J shed 1 base, and the junction held 8 bases outside the gene matches. In DNA, the CDR3 is TGCAGTGCTAGTGGGACGGGAGGGCCGTCCTACAATGAGCAGTTCTTC. It encodes CSASGTGGPSYNEQFF.

This clone occurred a few times. The V gene is TRBV7-9, the J gene TRBJ2-3, with 11 bases lining up with TRBD2. The CDR3 runs 16 residues. The V gene's germline CDR1 is SEHNR and CDR2 FQNEAQ (reference sequence). Trimming cost V 4 bases and J 5 bases; bases outside gene matches: 8. CDR3 in DNA: TGTGCCAGCAGCTCGAGACTAGCGGGATATCAAGATACGCAGTATTTT. Translated, it gives CASSSRLAGYQDTQYF.